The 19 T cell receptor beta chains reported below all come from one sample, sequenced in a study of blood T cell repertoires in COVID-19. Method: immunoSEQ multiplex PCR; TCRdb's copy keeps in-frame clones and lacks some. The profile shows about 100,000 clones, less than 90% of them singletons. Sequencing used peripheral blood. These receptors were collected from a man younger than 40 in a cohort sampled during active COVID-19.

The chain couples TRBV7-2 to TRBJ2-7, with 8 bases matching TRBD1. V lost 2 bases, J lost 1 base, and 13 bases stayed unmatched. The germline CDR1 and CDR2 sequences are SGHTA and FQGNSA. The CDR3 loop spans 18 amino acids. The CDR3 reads CASSLRTGLVGPSYEQYF. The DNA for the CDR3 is TGTGCCAGCAGCTTAAGGACAGGGTTGGTAGGACCTTCCTACGAGCAGTACTTC.

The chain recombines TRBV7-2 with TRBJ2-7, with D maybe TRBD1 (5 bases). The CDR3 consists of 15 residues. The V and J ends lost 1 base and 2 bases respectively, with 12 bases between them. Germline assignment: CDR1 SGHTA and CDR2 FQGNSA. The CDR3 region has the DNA TGTGCCAGCAGCTTAGACAGCCCAGGGCCCTACGAGCAGTACTTC. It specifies CASSLDSPGPYEQYF.

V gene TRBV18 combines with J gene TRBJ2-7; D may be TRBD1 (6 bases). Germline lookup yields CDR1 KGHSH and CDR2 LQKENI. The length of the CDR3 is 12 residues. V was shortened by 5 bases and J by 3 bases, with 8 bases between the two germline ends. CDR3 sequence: CASSTDSYEQYF. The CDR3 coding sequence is TGTGCCAGCTCAACGGACAGCTACGAGCAGTACTTC.

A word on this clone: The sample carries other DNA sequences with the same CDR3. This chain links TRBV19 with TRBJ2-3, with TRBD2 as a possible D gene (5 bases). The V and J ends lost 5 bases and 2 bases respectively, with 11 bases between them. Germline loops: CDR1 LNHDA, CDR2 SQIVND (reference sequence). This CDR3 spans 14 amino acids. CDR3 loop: CASSRGLPTDTQYF. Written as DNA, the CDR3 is TGTGCCAGTAGTCGGGGTCTACCCACAGATACGCAGTATTTT.

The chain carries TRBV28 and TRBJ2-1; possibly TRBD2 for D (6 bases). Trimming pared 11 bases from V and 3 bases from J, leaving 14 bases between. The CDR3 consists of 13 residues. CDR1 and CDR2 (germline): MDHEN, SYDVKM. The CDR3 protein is CALGGTVYNEQFF. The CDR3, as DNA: TGTGCCCTAGGAGGGACGGTCTACAATGAGCAGTTCTTC.

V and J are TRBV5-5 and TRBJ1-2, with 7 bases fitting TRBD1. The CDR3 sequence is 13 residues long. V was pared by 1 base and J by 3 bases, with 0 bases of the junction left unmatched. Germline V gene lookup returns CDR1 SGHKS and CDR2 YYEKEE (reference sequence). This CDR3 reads CASSLTGDYGYTF. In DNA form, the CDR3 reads TGTGCCAGCAGCTTGACAGGGGACTATGGCTACACCTTC.

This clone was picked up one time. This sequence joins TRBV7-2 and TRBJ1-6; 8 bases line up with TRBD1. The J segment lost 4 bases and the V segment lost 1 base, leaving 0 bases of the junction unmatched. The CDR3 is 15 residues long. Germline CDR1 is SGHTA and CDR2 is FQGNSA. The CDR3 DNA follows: TGTGCCAGCAGCTTAGGGACAGGGTATAATTCACCCCTCCACTTT. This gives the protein CASSLGTGYNSPLHF.

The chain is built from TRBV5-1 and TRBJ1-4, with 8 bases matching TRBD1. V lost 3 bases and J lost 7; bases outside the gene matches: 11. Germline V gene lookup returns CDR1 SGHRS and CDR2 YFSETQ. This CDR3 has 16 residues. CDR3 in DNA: TGCGCCAGCAGCTCCCGGGAGACAGGGGAAGGTGAAAAACTGTTTTTT. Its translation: CASSSRETGEGEKLFF. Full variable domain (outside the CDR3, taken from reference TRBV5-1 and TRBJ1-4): KAGVTQTPRYLIKTRGQQVTLSCSPISGHRSVSWYQQTPGQGLQFLFEYFSETQRNKGNFPGRFSGRQFSNSRSEMNVSTLELGDSALYLCASSSRETGEGEKLFFGSGTQLSVL.

CDR3 in DNA: TGTGCCTGGAGGATAACCACCGGGGGAAAACTGTTTTTT. Its protein is CAWRITTGGKLFF. The V call is TRBV30, the J call TRBJ1-4, with a tentative D call TRBD1 (5 bases). Germline V gene sequence: CDR1 GTSNPN, CDR2 SVGIG (reference sequence). Between the trimmed V and J ends, which lost 3 bases and 10 bases, there was a span of 15 bases. The CDR3 has 13 amino acids.

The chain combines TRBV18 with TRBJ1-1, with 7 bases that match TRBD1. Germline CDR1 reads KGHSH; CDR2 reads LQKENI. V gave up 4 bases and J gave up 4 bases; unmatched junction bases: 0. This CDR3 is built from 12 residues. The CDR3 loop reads CASSQGATEAFF. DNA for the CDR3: TGTGCCAGCTCACAGGGGGCCACTGAAGCTTTCTTT.

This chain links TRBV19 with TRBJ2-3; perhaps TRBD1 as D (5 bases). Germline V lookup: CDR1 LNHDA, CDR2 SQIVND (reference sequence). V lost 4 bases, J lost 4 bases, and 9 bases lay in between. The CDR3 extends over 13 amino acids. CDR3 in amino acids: CASSREGADTQYF. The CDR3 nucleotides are TGTGCCAGTAGTAGGGAAGGGGCAGATACGCAGTATTTT. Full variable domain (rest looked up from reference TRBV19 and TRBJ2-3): DGGITQSPKYLFRKEGQNVTLSCEQNLNHDAMYWYRQDPGQGLRLIYYSQIVNDFQKGDIAEGYSVSREKKESFPLTVTSAQKNPTAFYLCASSREGADTQYFGPGTRLTVL.

The DNA for the CDR3 is TGCGCCAGCAGCCTGGCCCTAGCGGGGGGGCGAAACGAGCAGTTCTTC. Protein product: CASSLALAGGRNEQFF. The chain carries TRBV4-1 and TRBJ2-1; 12 bases match TRBD2. Germline assignment: CDR1 MGHRA and CDR2 YSYEKL. J lost 10 bases, V lost 4 bases, and 11 bases had no gene match. CDR3 length equals 16 residues.

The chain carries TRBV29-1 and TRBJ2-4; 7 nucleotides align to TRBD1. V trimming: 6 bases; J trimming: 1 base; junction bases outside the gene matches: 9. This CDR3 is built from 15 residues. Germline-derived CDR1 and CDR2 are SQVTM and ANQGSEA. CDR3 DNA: TGCAGCGTGAGACAGGGCACTCTGGCCAAAAACATTCAGTACTTC. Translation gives CSVRQGTLAKNIQYF.

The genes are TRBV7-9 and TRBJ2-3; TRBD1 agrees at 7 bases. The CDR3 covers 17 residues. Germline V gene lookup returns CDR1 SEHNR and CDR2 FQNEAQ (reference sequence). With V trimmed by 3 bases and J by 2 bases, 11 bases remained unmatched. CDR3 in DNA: TGTGCCAGCAGCTTGAGACAGGGCGGGTGGGCCACAGATACGCAGTATTTT. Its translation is CASSLRQGGWATDTQYF.

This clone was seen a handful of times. CDR3 amino acids: CASSSTGKGGQPQHF. In DNA form, the CDR3 reads TGTGCCAGCAGCTCGACAGGGAAAGGGGGTCAGCCCCAGCATTTT. V is TRBV7-8 and J is TRBJ1-5, with 7 bases that match TRBD1. There are 15 residues in the CDR3. V lost 4 bases, J lost 6 bases, and 9 bases stayed unmatched. Germline loops: CDR1 SGHVS, CDR2 FQNEAQ. The whole variable domain, filled in from reference TRBV7-8 and TRBJ1-5, reads GAGVSQSPRYKVAKRGQDVALRCDPISGHVSLFWYQQALGQGPEFLTYFQNEAQLDKSGLPSDRFFAERPEGSVSTLKIQRTQQEDSAVYLCASSSTGKGGQPQHFGDGTRLSIL.

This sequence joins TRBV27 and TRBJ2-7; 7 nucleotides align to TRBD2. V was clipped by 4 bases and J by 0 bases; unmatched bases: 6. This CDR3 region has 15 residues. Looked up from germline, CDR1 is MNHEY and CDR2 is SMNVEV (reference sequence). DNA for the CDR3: TGTGCCAGCAGTTCACTAGCGATAAGCTCCTACGAGCAGTACTTC. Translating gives CASSSLAISSYEQYF.

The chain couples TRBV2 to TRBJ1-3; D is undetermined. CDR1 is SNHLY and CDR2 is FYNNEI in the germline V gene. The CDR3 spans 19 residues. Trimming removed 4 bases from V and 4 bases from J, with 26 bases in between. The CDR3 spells CASSAFSTGRGGPGNTIYF. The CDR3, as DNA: TGTGCCAGCAGTGCCTTTTCGACCGGCCGAGGCGGCCCCGGAAACACCATATATTTT.

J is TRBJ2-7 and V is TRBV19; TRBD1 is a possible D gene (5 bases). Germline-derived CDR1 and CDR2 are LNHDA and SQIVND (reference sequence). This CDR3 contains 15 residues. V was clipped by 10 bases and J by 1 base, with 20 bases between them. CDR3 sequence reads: CATGRSLDKSYEQYF. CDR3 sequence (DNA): TGTGCCACCGGCCGGTCCCTGGACAAGTCCTACGAGCAGTACTTC.

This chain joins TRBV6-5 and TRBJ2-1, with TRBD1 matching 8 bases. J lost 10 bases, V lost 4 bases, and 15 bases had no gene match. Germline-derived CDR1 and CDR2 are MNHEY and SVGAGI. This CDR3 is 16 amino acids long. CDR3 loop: CASSLSPTGQGREQFF. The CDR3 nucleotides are TGTGCCAGCAGTTTGTCCCCTACCGGACAGGGACGCGAGCAGTTCTTC.